This TCR beta chain originates from a study of control samples from healthy donors and cancer patients (dated by TCRdb to between 2020 and 2021). Per the germline V gene (reference sequence), LGHDT is the CDR1 and YNNKEL is the CDR2. Taken from cysteine to phenylalanine, the CDR3 has 12 residues. Of all the DNA, just the CDR3 is kept, 36 bases in frame from base 1. A distance of 8 bases separates the germline ends of V and J, which lose 4 bases and 5 bases respectively. The library was generated by the immunoSEQ multiplex PCR assay. TCRdb carries this immuneACCESS record with in-frame sequences only. Its versions omit some clonotypes, under half of them owing to an unresolved V gene in the studies checked, with the rest unexplained. The sample table shows about 150,000 clones, and about 90% are seen once. The ten top clones hold 2% to 2.5% of the sample. This clone showed up just once. The antigen it binds to is not known. It has no much larger one-base neighbor in the sample; base qualities were not kept.

The V gene is TRBV3-1 (or the pseudogene TRBV3-2) and the J gene is TRBJ1-1; the D gene cannot be named for sure. The TCR comes from a woman aged 40-49 years in good health. The sequenced sample was blood. This receptor carries the CDR3 CASSLEGTEAFF. The nucleotide sequence reads TGTGCCAGCAGCCTCGAGGGTACTGAAGCTTTCTTT.